This is a list of T cell receptor beta chains from one sample in a study of T cells in Graves' hyperthyroidism and ophthalmopathy. TCRdb reprocessed the multiplex PCR reads with MiXCR, giving one entry per CDR3 protein. The profile shows fewer than 900,000 distinct CDR3 sequences, approximately 16% of them singletons. Input material: blood. Receptor source: a man between 18 and 29 years old with Graves' hyperthyroidism. The conserved cysteine and the conserved F or W are not part of the CDR3 here.

TRBV7-9	TRBJ2-1	ASREQGGLAGDGNNEQF
TRBV19	TRBJ2-7	ASSPTEVSYEQY
TRBV20-1	TRBJ2-2	SARDAGTGDTGELF
TRBV29-1	TRBJ2-1	SVGRTGVPYNEQF
TRBV19	TRBJ2-2	ASSPRTGGYTGELF
TRBV3-1	TRBJ2-7	ASSQDGQGPTYEQY
TRBV13	TRBJ1-2	ASSVQGNGYT
TRBV7-2	TRBJ2-1	ASSLGRGSYNEQF
TRBV9	TRBJ2-5	ASSVGSAGVWETQY
TRBV3-1	TRBJ2-2	ASSQDLLAGEIWELF
TRBV6-5	TRBJ2-1	ASSWDRGASPCNEQF
TRBV28	TRBJ2-2	ASSRSGSNTGELF
TRBV28	TRBJ2-1	ASSPGTSGKPHEQF
TRBV3-1	TRBJ2-7	ASSPGVAGVDEQY
TRBV6-1	TRBJ1-6	ATPTEQLGPNSPLH
TRBV9	TRBJ2-1	ASSVGTSGSSGEQF
TRBV28	TRBJ2-7	ASSIGGLAIYEQY
TRBV19	TRBJ1-5	ASTGQLSNQPQH
TRBV9	TRBJ1-4	ASSSGGGTGEKLF
TRBV12-3/TRBV12-4	TRBJ1-2	ASSRRRDNDYGYT
TRBV5-1	TRBJ2-7	ASSAGVSEQY
TRBV20-1	TRBJ2-5	SASAPGETQY
TRBV2	TRBJ2-1	ASTFSGTSYNEQF
TRBV30	TRBJ1-2	AWSVSGGGGGYT
TRBV7-2	TRBJ2-3	ASSPATGLGTDTQY
TRBV15	TRBJ2-7	ATSRSGRAYEQY
TRBV2	TRBJ1-1	ASSEHGAGEAF
TRBV27	TRBJ2-1	ASRSPGENEQF
TRBV7-2	TRBJ2-5	ASTRGGGTETQY
TRBV24-1	TRBJ1-1	ATSERGGNTEAF
TRBV20-1	TRBJ1-1	SARARWGGVNTEAF
TRBV5-5	TRBJ2-5	ASSSGTSGLRETQY
TRBV5-1	TRBJ1-1	ASSPGLGGWNTEAF
TRBV6-5	TRBJ2-3	ASSYAGSPPTDTQY
TRBV6-2/TRBV6-3	TRBJ2-7	ASMGGRGEQY
TRBV28	TRBJ2-1	ASSSLAGGFNEQF
TRBV12-3/TRBV12-4	TRBJ1-1	ASSTSGTEAF
TRBV12-3/TRBV12-4	TRBJ2-7	ASSRGEEYEQY
TRBV24-1	TRBJ2-7	ATSDSLAGDWNEQY
TRBV5-1	TRBJ2-1	ASSLPTNWDYNEQF
TRBV2	TRBJ1-3	ASSLGAFSGNTIY
TRBV6-2/TRBV6-3	TRBJ1-4	ASIDRGRSEKLF
TRBV24-1	TRBJ1-5	ATSDGRHGTQH
TRBV2	TRBJ2-3	ASSGQTPSTDTQY
TRBV4-1	TRBJ2-3	ASSQEGPGLSTDTQY
TRBV5-1	TRBJ2-1	ASSSPEQGYNEQF
TRBV15	TRBJ2-3	ATSRLTSGRASDTQY
TRBV28	TRBJ2-7	VAVGRGQGSYEQY
TRBV7-9	TRBJ1-5	ASSPGGDQPQH
TRBV14	TRBJ2-7	ASSQDLRAFGSYEQY
TRBV20-1	TRBJ1-5	SASVSGITNQPQH
TRBV20-1	TRBJ2-7	SARGTASYEQY
TRBV24-1	TRBJ2-3	ATSDSREITDTQY
TRBV2	TRBJ2-7	ASRLAGVYFLEQY
TRBV4-1	TRBJ2-5	ASSQDRRAETQY
TRBV20-1	TRBJ2-1	SAPWGLADYNEQF
TRBV28	TRBJ2-3	ASSPTPGTGADTQY
TRBV11-2	TRBJ1-3	ASRGRTSGNTIY
TRBV9	TRBJ2-7	ASSRLAGGIYEQY